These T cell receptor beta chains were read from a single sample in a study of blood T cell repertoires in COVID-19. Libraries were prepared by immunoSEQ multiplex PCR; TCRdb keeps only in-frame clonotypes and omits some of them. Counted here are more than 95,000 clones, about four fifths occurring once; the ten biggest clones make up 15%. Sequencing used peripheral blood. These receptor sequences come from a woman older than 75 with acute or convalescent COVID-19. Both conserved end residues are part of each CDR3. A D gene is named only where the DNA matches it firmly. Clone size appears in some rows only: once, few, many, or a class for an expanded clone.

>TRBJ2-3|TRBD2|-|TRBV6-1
CASSEGGGRSDTQYF
TGTGCCAGCAGTGAAGGCGGCGGGAGGTCCGATACGCAGTATTTT
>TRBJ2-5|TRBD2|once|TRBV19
CASSMGLAGRQETQYF
TGTGCCAGTAGTATGGGATTAGCGGGAAGGCAAGAGACCCAGTACTTC
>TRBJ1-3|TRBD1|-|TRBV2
CASSEQGAGNTIYF
TGTGCCAGCAGTGAACAGGGGGCTGGAAACACCATATATTTT
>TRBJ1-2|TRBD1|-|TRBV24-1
CATSDSTGADYGYTF
TGTGCCACCAGTGATTCGACAGGGGCAGACTATGGCTACACCTTC
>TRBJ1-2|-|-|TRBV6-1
CASSEVRGTIYGYTF
TGTGCCAGCAGTGAAGTAAGGGGCACGATCTATGGCTACACCTTC
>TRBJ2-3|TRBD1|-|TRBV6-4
CASSDGTGADTQYF
TGTGCCAGCAGTGACGGGACAGGGGCAGATACGCAGTATTTT
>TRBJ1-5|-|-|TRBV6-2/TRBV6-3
CASSYYKSQPQHF
TGTGCCAGCAGTTACTATAAGAGTCAGCCCCAGCATTTT
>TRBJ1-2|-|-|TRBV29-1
CSVSLLEGHTF
TGCAGCGTTTCTTTACTCGAGGGACATACCTTC
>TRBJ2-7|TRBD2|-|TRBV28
CASSLVAGEAEQYF
TGTGCCAGCAGTTTAGTGGCGGGAGAGGCAGAGCAGTACTTC
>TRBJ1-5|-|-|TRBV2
CASSDSHSNQPQHF
TGTGCCAGCAGTGACAGTCATAGCAATCAGCCCCAGCATTTT
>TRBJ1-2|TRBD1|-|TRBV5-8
CASSLAGGQGYGGYTF
TGTGCCAGCAGCTTGGCCGGGGGACAGGGATATGGGGGCTACACCTTC
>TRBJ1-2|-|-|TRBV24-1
CATSDAGAGYTF
TGTGCCACCAGTGATGCAGGCGCTGGCTACACCTTC
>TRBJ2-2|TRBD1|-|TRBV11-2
CASSLNRGWTGELFF
TGTGCCAGCAGCCTTAACAGGGGGTGGACCGGGGAGCTGTTTTTT
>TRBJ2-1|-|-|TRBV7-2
CASSLILREFYNEQFF
TGTGCCAGCAGCTTAATTCTTCGGGAGTTCTACAATGAGCAGTTCTTC
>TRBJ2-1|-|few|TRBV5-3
CAPSCRAGSYNEQFF
TGTGCCCCAAGCTGCCGGGCGGGCTCCTACAATGAGCAGTTCTTC
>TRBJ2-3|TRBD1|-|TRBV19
CASGDRPPDTQYF
TGTGCCAGTGGGGACAGGCCCCCAGATACGCAGTATTTT
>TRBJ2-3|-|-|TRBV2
CASSERLPGLRGTDTQYF
TGTGCCAGCAGTGAAAGGCTGCCGGGTCTTCGGGGCACAGATACGCAGTATTTT
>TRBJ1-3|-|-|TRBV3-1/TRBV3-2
CASSQDGGNTIYF
TGTGCCAGCAGCCAAGATGGGGGGAACACCATATATTTT
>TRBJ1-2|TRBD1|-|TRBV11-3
CASSLDIGGGGYGYTF
TGTGCCAGCAGCTTAGATATCGGAGGGGGCGGCTATGGCTACACCTTC
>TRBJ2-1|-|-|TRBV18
CASSPVASYNEQFF
TGTGCCAGCTCACCGGTAGCCAGTTACAATGAGCAGTTCTTC
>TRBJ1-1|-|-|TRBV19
CASSGPRGTEAFF
TGTGCCAGTAGTGGTCCGCGAGGGACTGAAGCTTTCTTT
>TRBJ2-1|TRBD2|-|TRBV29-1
CSVEFSGGRKNEQFF
TGCAGCGTTGAGTTTTCGGGCGGGAGAAAGAATGAGCAGTTCTTC
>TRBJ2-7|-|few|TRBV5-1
CASSSIPGNEQYF
TGCGCCAGCAGCTCAATTCCCGGGAACGAGCAGTACTTC
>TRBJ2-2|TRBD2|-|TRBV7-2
CASSVLAGNTGELFF
TGTGCCAGCAGTGTACTAGCGGGGAACACCGGGGAGCTGTTTTTT
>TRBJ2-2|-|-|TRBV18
CASSPERANTGELFF
TGTGCCAGCTCACCCGAGAGGGCCAATACCGGGGAGCTGTTTTTT
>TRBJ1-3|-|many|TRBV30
CAWSLGLLTIYF
TGTGCCTGGAGTCTAGGACTACTCACCATATATTTT
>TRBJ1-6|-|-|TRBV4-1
CASSQSTGSSYNSPLHF
TGCGCCAGCAGCCAAAGCACAGGGAGCTCCTATAATTCACCCCTCCACTTT
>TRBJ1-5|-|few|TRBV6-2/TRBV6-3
CASSRQVGNQPQHF
TGTGCCAGCAGTAGACAGGTAGGCAATCAGCCCCAGCATTTT
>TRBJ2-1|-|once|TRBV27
CASRFIRQEPGVGNEQFF
TGTGCCAGCAGATTTATAAGACAGGAACCCGGTGTTGGGAATGAGCAGTTCTTC
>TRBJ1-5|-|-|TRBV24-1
CATSRGNQPQHF
TGTGCCACCAGTAGGGGGAATCAGCCCCAGCATTTT
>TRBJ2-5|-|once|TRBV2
CASARTEETQYF
TGTGCCAGCGCGAGAACAGAAGAGACCCAGTACTTC
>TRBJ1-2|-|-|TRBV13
CASSLGGGYGYTF
TGTGCCAGCAGCTTAGGTGGGGGGTATGGCTACACCTTC
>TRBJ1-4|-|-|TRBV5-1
CASSSQAHENEKLFF
TGCGCCAGCAGTTCCCAGGCCCATGAAAATGAAAAACTGTTTTTT
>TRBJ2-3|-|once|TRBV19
CASIPTARGTDTQYF
TGTGCCAGTATCCCGACGGCGCGGGGCACAGATACGCAGTATTTT
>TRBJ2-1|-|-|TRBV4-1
CASSQVYRLAHNEQFF
TGCGCCAGCAGCCAAGTTTACAGGTTGGCCCACAATGAGCAGTTCTTC
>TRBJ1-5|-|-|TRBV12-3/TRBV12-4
CASSPGAGQPQHF
TGTGCCAGCAGTCCAGGGGCAGGGCAGCCCCAGCATTTT
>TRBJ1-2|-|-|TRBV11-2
CASRRVGDINYGYTF
TGTGCCAGCAGGAGGGTTGGGGACATAAACTATGGCTACACCTTC
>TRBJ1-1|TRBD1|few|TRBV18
CASSPGQPGVSLNTEAFF
TGTGCCAGCTCCCCGGGACAGCCTGGAGTATCACTGAACACTGAAGCTTTCTTT
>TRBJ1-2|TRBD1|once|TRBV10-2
CASSEGQGEANYGYTF
TGCGCCAGCAGTGAGGGACAGGGAGAAGCTAACTATGGCTACACCTTC
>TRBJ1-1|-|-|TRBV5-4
CASSWGQGDTEAFF
TGTGCCAGCAGCTGGGGACAAGGCGACACTGAAGCTTTCTTT
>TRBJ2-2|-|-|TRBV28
CASTPSTRGGELFF
TGTGCCAGCACCCCCAGCACCCGGGGCGGGGAGCTGTTTTTT
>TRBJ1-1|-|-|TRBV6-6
CASSYTTGTEAFF
TGTGCCAGCAGTTACACCACAGGGACTGAAGCTTTCTTT
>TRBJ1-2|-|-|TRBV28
CASSTYRRGGYTF
TGTGCCAGCAGTACCTACAGGCGGGGCGGCTACACCTTC
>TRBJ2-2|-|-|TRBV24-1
CATSDPDKVVTGELFF
TGTGCCACCAGTGATCCAGACAAGGTGGTCACCGGGGAGCTGTTTTTT
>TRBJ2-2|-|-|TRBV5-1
CASSFSGSGELFF
TGCGCCAGCAGCTTTTCGGGGTCAGGGGAGCTGTTTTTT
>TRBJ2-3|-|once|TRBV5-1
CASSGGSLAGTDTQYF
TGCGCCAGCAGCGGGGGGAGTTTAGCGGGCACAGATACGCAGTATTTT
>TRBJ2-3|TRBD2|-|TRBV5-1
CASSFGAGGSDTQYF
TGCGCCAGCAGCTTTGGAGCGGGAGGCTCAGATACGCAGTATTTT
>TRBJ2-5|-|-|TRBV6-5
CASSFWERQETQYF
TGTGCCAGCAGTTTCTGGGAGCGTCAAGAGACCCAGTACTTC